This T cell receptor (beta chain) stems from a study of human T cells and chemical hapten exposure. Study outcomes and limitations: There were significantly more large CDR3 similarity clusters among expanded TCRs than among controls.

V was cut by 0 bases and J by 4 bases, with 13 bases left in between. Germline V lookup: CDR1 DFQATT, CDR2 SNEGSKA (reference sequence). CDR3 length: 15 residues. Time point specified: pre-sensitization, week 0. Treatment reported: therapeutic diphenylcyclopropenone sensitization with weekly scalp DPC. The table lists this clonotype with a few counts. Its antigen is currently unknown. TCRdb independently ran MiXCR on the RACE reads; one entry per CDR3 protein. The repertoire holds about 120,000 distinct CDR3 sequences, with 13% as singletons. The rearrangement uses TRBV20-1 and TRBJ2-1; D is perhaps TRBD2 (6 bases). The specimen comprised whole blood, sampled in connection with sensitization to the hapten diphenylcyclopropenone (DPC). This sequence originates from a woman aged 18-35 years with alopecia areata. Some clones in this sample may be carry-over from other donors' samples. The CDR3 DNA sequence: TGCAGTGCTAGAGATGCGGCTAGCGCTTACAATGAGCAGTTCTTC. Amino acids: CSARDAASAYNEQFF.